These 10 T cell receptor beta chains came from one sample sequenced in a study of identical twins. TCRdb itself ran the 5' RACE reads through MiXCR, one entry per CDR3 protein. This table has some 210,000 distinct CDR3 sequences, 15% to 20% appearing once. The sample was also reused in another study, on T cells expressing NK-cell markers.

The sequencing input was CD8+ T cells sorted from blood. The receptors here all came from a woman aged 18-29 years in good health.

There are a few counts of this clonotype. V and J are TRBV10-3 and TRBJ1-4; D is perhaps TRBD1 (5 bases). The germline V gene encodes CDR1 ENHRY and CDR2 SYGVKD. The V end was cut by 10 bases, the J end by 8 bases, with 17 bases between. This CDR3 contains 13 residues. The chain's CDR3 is CATEDGHREKLFF. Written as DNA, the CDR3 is TGTGCCACCGAGGATGGACACCGCGAAAAACTGTTTTTT.

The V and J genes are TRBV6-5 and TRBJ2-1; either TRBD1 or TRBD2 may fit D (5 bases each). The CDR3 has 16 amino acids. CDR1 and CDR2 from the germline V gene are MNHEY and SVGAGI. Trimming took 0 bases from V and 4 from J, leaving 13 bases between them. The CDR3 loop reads CASSYSIGTVYNEQFF. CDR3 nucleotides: TGTGCCAGCAGTTACTCGATCGGGACGGTATACAATGAGCAGTTCTTC.

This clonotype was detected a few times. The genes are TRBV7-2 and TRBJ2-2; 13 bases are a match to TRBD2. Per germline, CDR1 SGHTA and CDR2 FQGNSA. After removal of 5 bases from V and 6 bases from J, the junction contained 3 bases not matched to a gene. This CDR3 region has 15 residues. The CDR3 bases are TGTGCCAGCAGCAGTGGACTAGCGGGAGCCGGGGAGCTGTTTTTT. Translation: CASSSGLAGAGELFF. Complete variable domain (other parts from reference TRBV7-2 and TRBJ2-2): GAGVSQSPSNKVTEKGKDVELRCDPISGHTALYWYRQSLGQGLEFLIYFQGNSAPDKSGLPSDRFSAERTGGSVSTLTIQRTQQEDSAVYLCASSSGLAGAGELFFGEGSRLTVL.

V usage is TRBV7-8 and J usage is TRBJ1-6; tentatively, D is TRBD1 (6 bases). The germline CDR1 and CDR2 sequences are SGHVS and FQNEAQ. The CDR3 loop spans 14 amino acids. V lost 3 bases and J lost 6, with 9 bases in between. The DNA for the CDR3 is TGTGCCAGCAGCTTTAACAGGGTTAATTCACCCCTCCACTTT. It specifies CASSFNRVNSPLHF.

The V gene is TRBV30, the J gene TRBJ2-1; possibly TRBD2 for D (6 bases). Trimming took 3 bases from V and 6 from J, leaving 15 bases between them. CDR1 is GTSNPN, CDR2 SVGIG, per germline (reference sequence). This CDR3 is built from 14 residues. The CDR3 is CAWSRDSKANEQFF. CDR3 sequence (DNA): TGTGCCTGGAGCCGGGACTCTAAAGCCAATGAGCAGTTCTTC. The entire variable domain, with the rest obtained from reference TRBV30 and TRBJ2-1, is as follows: SQTIHQWPATLVQPVGSPLSLECTVEGTSNPNLYWYRQAAGRGLQLLFYSVGIGQISSEVPQNLSASRPQDRQFILSSKKLLLSDSGFYLCAWSRDSKANEQFFGPGTRLTVL.

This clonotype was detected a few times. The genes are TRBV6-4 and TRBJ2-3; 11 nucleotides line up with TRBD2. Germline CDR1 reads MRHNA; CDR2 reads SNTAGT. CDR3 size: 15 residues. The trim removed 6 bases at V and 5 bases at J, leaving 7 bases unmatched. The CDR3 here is CASRELAGAEDTQYF. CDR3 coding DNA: TGTGCCAGCAGAGAACTAGCGGGGGCCGAAGATACGCAGTATTTT.

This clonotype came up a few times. The CDR3 is CASSHGTGFTLNYGYTF. The CDR3 coding sequence is TGCGCCAGCAGCCACGGGACAGGGTTCACCTTAAACTATGGCTACACCTTC. The V gene is TRBV4-3, the J gene TRBJ1-2; 9 positions match TRBD1. CDR1 LGHNA and CDR2 YSLEER come from the germline V gene. Trimming removed 3 bases from V and 2 bases from J; junction bases left unmatched: 10. The CDR3 has 17 residues.

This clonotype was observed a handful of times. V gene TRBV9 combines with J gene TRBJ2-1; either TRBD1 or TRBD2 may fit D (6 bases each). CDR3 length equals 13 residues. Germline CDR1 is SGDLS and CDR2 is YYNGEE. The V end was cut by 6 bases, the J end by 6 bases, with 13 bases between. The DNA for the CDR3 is TGTGCCAGCACCGGGGGCCTTACCAATGAGCAGTTCTTC. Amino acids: CASTGGLTNEQFF.

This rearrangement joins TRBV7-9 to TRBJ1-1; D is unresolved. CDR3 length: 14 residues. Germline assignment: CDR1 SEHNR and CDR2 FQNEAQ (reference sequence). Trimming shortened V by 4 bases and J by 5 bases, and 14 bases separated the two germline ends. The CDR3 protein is CASSSTLKATEAFF. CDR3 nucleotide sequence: TGTGCCAGCAGCTCTACCTTAAAGGCGACTGAAGCTTTCTTT.

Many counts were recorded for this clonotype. In DNA, the CDR3 is TGTGCCAGCAGCTCTGGCAATGAGCAGTTCTTC. It is translated as CASSSGNEQFF. The V call is TRBV12-3 or TRBV12-4, the J call TRBJ2-1, with no clear D. The CDR3 runs to 11 residues. V was cut by 6 bases and J by 6 bases, with 6 bases left in between.